In this sample, the clone carrying this T cell receptor beta chain turned up a few times. What it recognizes is unknown. Investigators reverse transcribed all isolated RNA, so they sequenced expressed TCRB transcripts. Assay used: immunoSEQ multiplex PCR; TCRdb lists only in-frame clones, some missing. Found here are about 410,000 clones, more than 11% of them singletons; the top ten hold approximately 0.038%. The V gene lost 1 base and the J gene lost 6 bases, with 10 bases spanning the gap. Germline V gene lookup returns CDR1 SNHLY and CDR2 FYNNEI. This CDR3 spans 14 amino acids. The data derive from a study of beta chain features in type 1 diabetes. Study background: Summed over all samples, the examined sorted cells came to 100 million to 130 million. Study conclusions and caveats: Fewer junction insertions and more nucleotide deletions appeared in type 1 diabetes patients.

The sequence derives from a man aged 25-45 years in good health. The rearrangement links TRBV2 to TRBJ2-1; D possibly corresponds to TRBD1 (6 bases). The sample consisted of naive CD4+ T cells from blood. DNA for the CDR3: TGTGCCAGCAGTGAAGACAGGGCGGTCAATGAGCAGTTCTTC. Encoded protein: CASSEDRAVNEQFF.